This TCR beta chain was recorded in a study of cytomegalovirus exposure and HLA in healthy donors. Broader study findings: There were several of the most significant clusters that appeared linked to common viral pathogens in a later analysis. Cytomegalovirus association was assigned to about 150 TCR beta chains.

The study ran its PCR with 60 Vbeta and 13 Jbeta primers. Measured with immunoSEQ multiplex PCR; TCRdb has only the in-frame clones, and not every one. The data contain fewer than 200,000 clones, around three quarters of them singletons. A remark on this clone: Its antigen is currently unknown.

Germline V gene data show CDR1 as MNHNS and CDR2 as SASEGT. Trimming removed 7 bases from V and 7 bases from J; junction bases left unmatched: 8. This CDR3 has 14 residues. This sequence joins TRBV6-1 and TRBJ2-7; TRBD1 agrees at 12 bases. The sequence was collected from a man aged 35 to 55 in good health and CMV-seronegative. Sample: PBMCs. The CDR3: CASIPGQGAWEQYF. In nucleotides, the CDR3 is TGTGCCAGCATTCCGGGACAGGGGGCGTGGGAGCAGTACTTC.